This T cell receptor beta chain was documented in a study of post-analysis software for immune sequencing data. Study overall: Relapsing-remitting, secondary progressive and progressive-relapsing courses of multiple sclerosis were included.

Trimming cost V 1 base and J 4 bases, with 7 bases left between them. The CDR3 is 13 residues long. Germline values: CDR1 SGHDN, CDR2 FVKESK. As to this clonotype: Its antigen remains unknown.

Study-level results: The study found TRBV5-6, TRBV5-1 and TRBV20-1 among five TRBV segments more frequent in patients than controls. Batch-matched samples strongly co-clustered by F measure.

TCR beta libraries were prepared from cDNA with unique molecular identifiers. Each CDR3 protein is one row after TCRdb ran MiXCR on the PCR reads. The sample yields more than 450,000 distinct CDR3 sequences, 34% seen once. The specimen was blood. The chain couples TRBV14 to TRBJ1-2; no firm D call. This receptor was identified in a girl younger than 18 with multiple sclerosis. The CDR3 DNA sequence: TGTGCCAGCAGCCAAGGGACTTTCTATGGCTACACCTTC. Translating gives CASSQGTFYGYTF.